This TCR beta chain was retrieved from a study of cytomegalovirus exposure and HLA in healthy donors. Study results and caveats: Some TCR beta chains (more than 150 of them) were listed as cytomegalovirus-associated.

Measured with immunoSEQ multiplex PCR; TCRdb has only the in-frame clones, and not every one. The table includes 90,000 to 150,000 clones, about 83% detected once. This CDR3 comprises 14 residues. Looked up from germline, CDR1 is LNHDA and CDR2 is SQIVND (reference sequence). Trimming cost V 3 bases and J 1 base, with 10 bases left between them. Note on this clone: Antigen: not known. Other DNA sequences within the sample encode an identical CDR3.

The sequencing sample was made of PBMCs. This chain connects TRBV19 to TRBJ2-7, with D possibly being TRBD2 (6 bases). The sequence was obtained from a man aged 18 to 29 in good health and CMV-seronegative. CDR3 sequence reads: CASSIGAGSYEQYF. The CDR3 DNA sequence: TGTGCCAGTAGTATTGGGGCGGGATCCTACGAGCAGTACTTC. Drawing the rest from reference TRBV19 and TRBJ2-7, the complete variable domain is DGGITQSPKYLFRKEGQNVTLSCEQNLNHDAMYWYRQDPGQGLRLIYYSQIVNDFQKGDIAEGYSVSREKKESFPLTVTSAQKNPTAFYLCASSIGAGSYEQYFGPGTRLTVT.